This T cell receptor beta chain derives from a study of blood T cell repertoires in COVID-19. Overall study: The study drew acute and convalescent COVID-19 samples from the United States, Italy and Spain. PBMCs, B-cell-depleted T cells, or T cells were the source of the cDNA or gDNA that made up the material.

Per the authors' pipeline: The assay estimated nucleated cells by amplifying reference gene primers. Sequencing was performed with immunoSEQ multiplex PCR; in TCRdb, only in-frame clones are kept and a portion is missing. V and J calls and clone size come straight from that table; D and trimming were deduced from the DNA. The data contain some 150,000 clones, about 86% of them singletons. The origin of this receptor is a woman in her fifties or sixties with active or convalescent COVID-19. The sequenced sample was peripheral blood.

This CDR3 reads CASSSQGAGTEAFF. The CDR3 bases are TGTGCCAGCAGCTCACAGGGGGCAGGTACTGAAGCTTTCTTT. The V and J genes are TRBV7-3 and TRBJ1-1; 9 positions agree with TRBD1. Germline V CDR1 and CDR2: SGHTA, FQGTGA. This CDR3 has 14 residues. V was pared by 4 bases and J by 5 bases, with 5 bases of the junction left unmatched.